Reported below is one TCR beta chain. This CDR3 is built from 16 residues. V gave up 3 bases and J gave up 1 base; unmatched junction bases: 7. The germline CDR1 and CDR2 sequences are LNHNV and YYDKDF (reference sequence). The sample originates from a study of technical replicates of blood from a few donors. The data were produced by immunoSEQ multiplex PCR, yet TCRdb's version contains in-frame clones alone and is incomplete. The sample has 60,000 or so clones; 80% to 90% are singletons. Material: PBMCs. J is TRBJ1-1 and V is TRBV15; TRBD1 matches at 8 bases. The source of this sequence is a human donor in good health. Some clones in this sample may be carry-over from other donors' samples. Here the CDR3 DNA reads TGTGCCACCAGCAGCTCGACAGGGGCGAAGAACACTGAAGCTTTCTTT. Protein sequence: CATSSSTGAKNTEAFF.